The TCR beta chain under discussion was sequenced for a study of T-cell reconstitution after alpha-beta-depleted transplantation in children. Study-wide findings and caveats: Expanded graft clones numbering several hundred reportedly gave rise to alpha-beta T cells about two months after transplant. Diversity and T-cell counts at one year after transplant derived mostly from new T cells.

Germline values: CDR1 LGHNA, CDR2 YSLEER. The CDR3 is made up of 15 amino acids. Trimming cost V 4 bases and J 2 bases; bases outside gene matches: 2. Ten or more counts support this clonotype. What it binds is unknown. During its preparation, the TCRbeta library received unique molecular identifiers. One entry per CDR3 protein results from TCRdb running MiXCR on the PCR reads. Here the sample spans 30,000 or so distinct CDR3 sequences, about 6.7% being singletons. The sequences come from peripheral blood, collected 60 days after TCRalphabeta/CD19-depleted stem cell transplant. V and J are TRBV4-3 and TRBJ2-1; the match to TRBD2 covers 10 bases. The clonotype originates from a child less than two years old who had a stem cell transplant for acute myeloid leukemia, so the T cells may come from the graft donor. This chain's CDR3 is CASSPTSGAYNEQFF. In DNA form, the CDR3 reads TGCGCCAGCAGCCCCACTAGCGGGGCCTACAATGAGCAGTTCTTC.